Included here is one T cell receptor (beta chain) sequence, with context. Its antigen has not been determined. This is likely a read error, given that the CDR3 carries no conserved phenylalanine or tryptophan at its end. Using the deep immunoSEQ assay, TCR CDR3 regions were amplified from genomic DNA by multiplex PCR. Extracted genomic DNA from each cell subset was spread evenly across all wells of several immunoSEQ 96-well plates, with each plate serving as a replicate. For sorted subsets, roughly 190 ng of genomic DNA, equivalent to tens of thousands of T cell genomes, went into each replicate PCR. Purified libraries were measured with a Qubit 3.0 fluorometer, size-checked on a Bioanalyzer 2100, and measured again with the KAPA Library Quantification kit. Every immunoSEQ 96-well plate was sequenced on a separate single-read 150-cycle Illumina NextSeq 550 flow cell. The study's own analysis went as follows. Because the immunoSEQ output held only junctional sequences and lacked quality scores, the filtering could not match the filtering applied to full-length reads. Sequences were annotated with PyIR, a Python wrapper for IgBLAST v1.9, using IMGT germline references to assign V/J genes and CDR3. Reads were filtered out if the reads had weak V/J assignments (E-value above 1e-6), no CDR3, stop codons, out-of-frame junctions, or ambiguous translated residues. V3J clonotypes were defined as sequences sharing the same inferred V gene, J gene, and CDR3 amino acid sequence. The percentage overlap between two repertoires was calculated by dividing the number of shared unique clonotypes by the size of the smaller repertoire. Richness of each repertoire was evaluated using RTK rarefaction, the Chao1 estimator, and Recon v2.1 estimates of unobserved clonotypes. For all TCRbeta clonotypes obtained by the gDNA method from several donors, generation probabilities were computed with OLGA. Entries here come from immuneACCESS through TCRdb and include only in-frame sequences with V and J called. Some clones fail to appear in such tables; in the studies checked, an unresolved V gene covers under half of the shortfall, and the cause of the remainder is unknown. V and J calls and clone size are copied from that table; D and trimming were computed from the DNA. In all, the sample holds around 2.5 million clones, and 80% to 95% of those were seen once. The top ten clonotypes cover approximately 0.36% of the sample.

This entry is derived from a study of shared clonotypes between healthy human individuals (dated by TCRdb to the early 2020s). For the study in its entirety: The cohort comprised a couple of women and a few men aged 18 to 49 years. Blood TCR repertoires of a handful of healthy adults were deeply sequenced to estimate repertoire size and the extent of clonotype sharing between individuals. Different laboratories and diverse techniques were used to prepare libraries and sequence TCR repertoires, to increase sequencing depth and limit assay-specific biases. Per donor, leukapheresis produced somewhere between about 0.8 and 9.5 billion PBMCs. For each donor, CD4 naive and CD4 memory were each run on three plates, CD8 naive on two plates, and CD8 memory on one plate.

The donors were healthy, HIV-negative adults with no recently reported acute infections or vaccinations. All donors were Caucasian adults living in Nashville, Tennessee, USA. CD4+ T cells were enriched by magnetic negative selection; naive cells were then positively selected on CD45RA, and the negative fraction formed the memory subset. After blood collection by leukapheresis, PBMCs were isolated using Ficoll-Histopaque density gradient centrifugation and then cryopreserved in the vapor phase of liquid nitrogen. Purity and quantity of every magnetically sorted T cell population were checked by analytical flow cytometry. From each sorted fraction, genomic DNA was isolated and quantified by UV absorbance on a Nanodrop 2000c. Results and caveats for the whole study, not just this receptor: Naive subsets generally had larger estimated clonotype richness than memory subsets. Rarefaction of sorted-subset datasets indicated incomplete sequencing despite the large sequencing depth. Sharing across a handful of donors was observed for around 5% of naive CD4, less than 4% of naive CD8, over 2% of memory CD4, and around 0.4% of memory CD8 clonotypes. Pairwise subsampling led to the expectation that sequencing depth would affect the degree of clonotype sharing among donors. Because the study included a small number of donors, the genetic and exposure-history diversity represented was limited. Sampling was restricted to blood, and TCR repertoires in tissue are likely to differ from TCR repertoires in blood. Compared with non-shared clonotypes, clonotypes shared by all four sorted-subset donors had higher generation probabilities.

The CDR3 spans 14 residues, counting both ends. The only DNA kept is the CDR3, 42 bases in frame from the first base. V is clipped by 6 bases and J by 0 bases, and the sequence between their germline boundaries is 12 bases long. The germline V gene gives CDR1 as SGDLS and CDR2 as YYNGEE. Rearrangement joined TRBV9 to TRBJ1-1; matching of 6 bases hints at TRBD1 as the D gene. The TCR was taken from a man aged 18-30 years in good health. Some clones in this sample may be carry-over from other donors' samples. Material for sequencing was naive CD4+ T cells from PBMCs. The sample's cell subset or site label, in plain terms: CD45RA+ positively selected. Here is the DNA: TGTGCCAGCACCCCGGGGGGGCTGAACACTGAAGCTTTCTTG. Its translation is CASTPGGLNTEAFL.